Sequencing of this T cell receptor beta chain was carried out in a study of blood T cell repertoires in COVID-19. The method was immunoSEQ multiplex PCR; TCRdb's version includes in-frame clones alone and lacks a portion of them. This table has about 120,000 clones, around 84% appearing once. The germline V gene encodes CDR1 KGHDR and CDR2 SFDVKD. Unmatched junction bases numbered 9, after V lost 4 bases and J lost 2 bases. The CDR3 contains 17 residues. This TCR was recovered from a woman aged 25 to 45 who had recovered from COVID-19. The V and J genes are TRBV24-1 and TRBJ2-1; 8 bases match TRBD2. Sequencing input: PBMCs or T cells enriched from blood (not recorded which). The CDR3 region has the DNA TGTGCCACCAGTGAGCCGTCGGGAGCGGGAGCCTACAATGAGCAGTTCTTC. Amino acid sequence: CATSEPSGAGAYNEQFF.